This paragraph covers one T cell receptor (beta chain) sequence. Its cognate antigen has yet to be identified. Base qualities were left out, and no much larger clone turns up one base away. This entry belongs to a study of T cell responses to AZD1222 COVID-19 vaccine (dated by TCRdb to the early 2020s). Regarding the complete study: A total of 230 to 250 trial participants underwent TCR sequencing, of whom some 210 received two doses of AZD1222 and about 25 received two doses of the MenACWY control vaccine. Trial participants were enrolled into age subgroups of 18-55, 56-69 and 70-plus years, which contained 148, 28 and 57 TCR-sequenced participants, respectively.

The paper as a whole reports these results and caveats: Epitopes outside the regions mutated in the B.1.351 and B.1.1.7 variants were reportedly recognized by nearly half of the unique spike-specific TCRs. A significant rise in spike-specific TCR breadth and depth was observed after two AZD1222 doses relative to day 0 and relative to MenACWY recipients. The vaccine-associated CD4 TCRs covered the entire spike protein, and the dominant responses fell in regions 160-218 and 743-854. No day 14 peak-response samples were available, so repertoires were characterized only after the peak T cell response. Participants were mostly white British, with more females than males. The authors suggested clonal diversity may have been underestimated. The 56-69-year group was small, and its depth increase did not reach significance, likely because of low power. Conclusions about previously exposed vaccinees are limited, since just five to seven AZD1222 recipients were seropositive for SARS-CoV-2 at baseline.

Per the publication, the time point label means: baseline before first vaccination. Interpreted using the paper, the treatment or condition label stands for: meningococcal conjugate vaccine given as trial control. Vaccinee samples were obtained from the UK trials COV001 and COV002, which included a single-blind randomized controlled phase 2/3 trial of AZD1222 (ChAdOx1 nCoV-19) in healthy adults. Trial participant PBMC samples were collected at day 0 and day 28 after the second dose for TCRbeta chain sequencing. Based on the germline V gene (reference sequence), the CDR1 and CDR2 sequences are LNHDA and SQIVND. Counted from cysteine to phenylalanine, this CDR3 has 11 amino acids. Only the CDR3 region is kept as DNA, spanning 33 bases read in frame from base 1. Between the V and J ends, shortened by 10 bases and 5 bases respectively, the junction contains 6 bases. The CDR3 regions of human TCRbeta chains were subjected to immunosequencing. In the paper's pipeline: Repertoire TCRs were matched against a reference library of SARS-CoV-2-specific TCRs generated with the MIRA antigen-specificity platform. Breadth was defined as the fraction of unique TCRs that were SARS-CoV-2-associated. Depth was defined as the fraction of total T cells that were SARS-CoV-2-associated. Each spike-specific TCR was assigned to its reactive spike region and to a CD4 or CD8 class using the MIRA data. Log10-transformed breadth and depth values were compared by one-way ANOVA with Sidak's multiple comparisons tests. In TCRdb, the immuneACCESS table is reduced to in-frame sequences with V and J assigned. These tables do not hold every clone; where another copy was compared, an unresolved V gene accounts for under half, and the others remain unexplained. V and J calls and clone size are copied from that table; D and trimming were computed from the DNA. This sample comprises fewer than 250,000 clones, approximately 94% of them detected only once. The ten largest clones represent less than 1.2% of the sample.

The chain links TRBV19 with TRBJ1-6, with the D gene uncertain. This receptor was obtained from an adult in good health. This sample comprised peripheral blood, obtained on day 0 of MenACWY control vaccination. The base sequence is TGTGCCACGACGGATAATTCACCCCTCCACTTT. Its protein product is CATTDNSPLHF.